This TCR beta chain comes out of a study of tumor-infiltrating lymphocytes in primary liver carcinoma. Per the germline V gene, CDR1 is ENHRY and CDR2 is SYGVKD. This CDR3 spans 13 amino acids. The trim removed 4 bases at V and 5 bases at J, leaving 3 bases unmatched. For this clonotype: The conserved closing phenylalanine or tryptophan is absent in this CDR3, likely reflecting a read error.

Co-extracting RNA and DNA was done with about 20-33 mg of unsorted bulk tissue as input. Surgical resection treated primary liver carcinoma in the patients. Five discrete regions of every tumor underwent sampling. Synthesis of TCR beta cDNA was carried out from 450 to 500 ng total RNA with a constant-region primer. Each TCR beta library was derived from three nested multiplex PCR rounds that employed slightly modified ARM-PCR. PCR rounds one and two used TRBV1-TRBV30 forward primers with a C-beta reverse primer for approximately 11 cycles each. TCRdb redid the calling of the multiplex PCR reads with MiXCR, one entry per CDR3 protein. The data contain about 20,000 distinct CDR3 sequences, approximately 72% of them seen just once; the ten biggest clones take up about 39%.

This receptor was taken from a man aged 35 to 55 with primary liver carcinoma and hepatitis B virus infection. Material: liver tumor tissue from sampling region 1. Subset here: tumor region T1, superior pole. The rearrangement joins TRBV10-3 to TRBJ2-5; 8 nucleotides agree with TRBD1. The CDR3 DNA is TGTGCCATCAGTGCCAGGGGGCGTGAGACCCAGTACCTC. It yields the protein CAISARGRETQYL.